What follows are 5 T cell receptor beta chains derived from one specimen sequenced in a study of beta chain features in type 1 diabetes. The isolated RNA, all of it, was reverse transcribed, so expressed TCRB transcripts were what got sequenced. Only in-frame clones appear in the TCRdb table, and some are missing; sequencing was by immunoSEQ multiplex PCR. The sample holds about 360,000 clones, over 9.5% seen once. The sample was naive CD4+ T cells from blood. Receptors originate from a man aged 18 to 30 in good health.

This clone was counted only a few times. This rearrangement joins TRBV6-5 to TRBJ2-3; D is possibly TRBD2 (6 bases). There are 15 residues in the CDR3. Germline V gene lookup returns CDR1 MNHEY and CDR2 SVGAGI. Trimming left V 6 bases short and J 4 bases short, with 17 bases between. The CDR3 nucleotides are TGTGCCAGCAGCCCCTGGGGGGTGGAGGCAGATACGCAGTATTTT. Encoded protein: CASSPWGVEADTQYF.

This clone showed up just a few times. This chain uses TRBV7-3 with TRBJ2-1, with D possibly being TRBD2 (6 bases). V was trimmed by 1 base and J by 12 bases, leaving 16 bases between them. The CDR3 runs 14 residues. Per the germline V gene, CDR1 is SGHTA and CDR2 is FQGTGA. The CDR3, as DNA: TGTGCCAGCAGCTTAAGTTCGCTAGCGTCCATGCAGTTCTTC. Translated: CASSLSSLASMQFF.

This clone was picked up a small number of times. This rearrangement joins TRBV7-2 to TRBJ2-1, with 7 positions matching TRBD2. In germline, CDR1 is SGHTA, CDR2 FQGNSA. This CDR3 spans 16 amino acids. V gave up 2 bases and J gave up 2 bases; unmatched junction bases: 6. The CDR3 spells CASSLSGGLAYNEQFF. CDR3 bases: TGTGCCAGCAGCTTATCGGGAGGCTTGGCCTACAATGAGCAGTTCTTC.

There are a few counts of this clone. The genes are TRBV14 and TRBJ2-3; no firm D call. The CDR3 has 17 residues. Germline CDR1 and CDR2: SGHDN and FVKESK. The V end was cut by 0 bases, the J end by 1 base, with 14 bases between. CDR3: CASSQDLWRRGTDTQYF. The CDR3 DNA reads TGTGCCAGCAGCCAAGACCTCTGGCGGCGCGGCACAGATACGCAGTATTTT.

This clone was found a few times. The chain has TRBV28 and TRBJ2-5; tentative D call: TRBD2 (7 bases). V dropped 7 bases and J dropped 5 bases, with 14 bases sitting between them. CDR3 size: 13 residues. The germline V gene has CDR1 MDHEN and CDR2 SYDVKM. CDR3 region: CASTRGGLETQYF. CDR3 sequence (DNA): TGTGCCAGCACCAGGGGAGGGCTGGAGACCCAGTACTTC. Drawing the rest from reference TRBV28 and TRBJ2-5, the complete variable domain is DVKVTQSSRYLVKRTGEKVFLECVQDMDHENMFWYRQDPGLGLRLIYFSYDVKMKEKGDIPEGYSVSREKKERFSLILESASTNQTSMYLCASTRGGLETQYFGPGTRLLVL.